This is a list of T cell receptor beta chains from one sample in a study of cytomegalovirus exposure and HLA in healthy donors. This table comes from immunoSEQ multiplex PCR, and its TCRdb copy is limited to in-frame clones, with some not included. Its clone listing holds 90,000 to 120,000 clones. The specimen sequenced was PBMCs. The source is a man between 45 and 60 years old in good health and CMV-seronegative. Both conserved end residues are part of each CDR3. A D gene is named only where the DNA matches it firmly.

>.|TRBJ2-5|TRBV18
CASSPVVAGETQYF
TGTGCCAGCTCACCGGTGGTAGCAGGGGAGACCCAGTACTTC
>.|TRBJ1-5|TRBV4-2
CASSQDPGNQPQHF
TGTGCCAGCAGCCAAGACCCAGGGAATCAGCCCCAGCATTTT
>.|TRBJ1-1|TRBV4-1
CASSQEPGNTEAFF
TGCGCCAGCAGCCAAGAGCCAGGGAACACTGAAGCTTTCTTT
>.|TRBJ2-7|TRBV6-5
CASSRGSRTHYEQYF
TGTGCCAGCAGCCGCGGGTCGCGAACCCACTACGAGCAGTACTTC
>TRBD1|TRBJ2-7|TRBV29-1
CSAFPLDRGNSYEQYF
TGCAGCGCCTTCCCATTGGACAGGGGGAACTCCTACGAGCAGTACTTC
>.|TRBJ2-6|TRBV19
CASSRTGLGANVLTF
TGTGCCAGTAGTAGAACAGGGCTTGGGGCCAACGTCCTGACTTTC
>TRBD1|TRBJ1-1|TRBV25-1
CASSGPTGPNTEAFF
TGCGCCAGCAGTGGGCCGACAGGGCCTAACACTGAAGCTTTCTTT
>.|TRBJ2-1|TRBV7-8
CASTSPDSPTTYNEQFF
TGTGCCAGCACCTCCCCGGACAGCCCGACGACCTACAATGAGCAGTTCTTC
>.|TRBJ1-3|TRBV2
CASRDRPFSGNTIYF
TGTGCCAGCAGAGACAGGCCATTCTCTGGAAACACCATATATTTT
>TRBD1|TRBJ1-2|TRBV10-3
CAITKGQGSPPTTYGYTF
TGTGCCATCACCAAGGGACAGGGAAGTCCCCCAACTACCTATGGCTACACCTTC
>.|TRBJ2-7|TRBV30
CACGESYEQYF
TGTGCCTGCGGAGAATCCTACGAGCAGTACTTC
>TRBD1|TRBJ2-3|TRBV6-5
CASGGQGLTQYF
TGTGCCAGCGGGGGACAGGGGCTTACGCAGTATTTT
>.|TRBJ1-1|TRBV11-2
CASSLDGGPEAFF
TGTGCCAGCAGCTTAGATGGAGGTCCTGAAGCTTTCTTT
>.|TRBJ1-5|TRBV19
CASTTTGYSNQPQHF
TGTGCCAGTACCACGACAGGCTATAGCAATCAGCCCCAGCATTTT
>.|TRBJ2-7|TRBV6-1
CASSEARVAGRKRGEQYF
TGTGCCAGCAGTGAAGCGCGGGTGGCAGGTCGGAAGAGAGGGGAGCAGTACTTC
>.|TRBJ2-2|TRBV2
CASSTGEVFTEELFF
TGTGCCAGCAGTACAGGGGAGGTTTTCACCGAGGAGCTGTTTTTT
>TRBD1|TRBJ2-7|TRBV18
CASSRDRAYEQYF
TGTGCCAGCTCCCGCGACAGGGCCTACGAGCAGTACTTC
>.|TRBJ2-3|TRBV5-6
CASSLARTPRDTQYF
TGTGCCAGCAGCTTGGCACGGACACCTCGAGATACGCAGTATTTT
>TRBD1|TRBJ1-1|TRBV15
CATSRILGTGIVAEAFF
TGTGCCACCAGCAGAATTCTGGGGACAGGGATAGTCGCTGAAGCTTTCTTT
>.|TRBJ1-2|TRBV25-1
CASSAGDYGYTF
TGTGCCAGCAGTGCAGGGGACTATGGCTACACCTTC
>.|TRBJ1-2|TRBV27
CASSPWAGVGYTF
TGTGCCAGCAGCCCTTGGGCGGGGGTGGGCTACACCTTC
>.|TRBJ1-1|TRBV6-4
CASSVDRYTEAFF
TGTGCCAGCAGCGTCGACAGATACACTGAAGCTTTCTTT
>.|TRBJ1-1|TRBV5-1
CASSLQEGTEAFF
TGCGCCAGCAGCTTGCAGGAGGGCACTGAAGCTTTCTTT
>.|TRBJ2-6|TRBV5-4
CGAGTGGANVLTF
TGTGGGGCAGGGACTGGAGGGGCCAACGTCCTGACTTTC
>.|TRBJ1-1|TRBV9
CASSSGAKTEAFF
TGTGCCAGCAGCTCAGGGGCGAAAACTGAAGCTTTCTTT
>TRBD2|TRBJ2-5|TRBV18
CASSRKRGLYQETQYF
TGTGCCAGCTCACGGAAGCGGGGGTTGTACCAAGAGACCCAGTACTTC
>TRBD2|TRBJ2-1|TRBV7-9
CASSPSGTSPYNEQFF
TGTGCCAGCAGCCCATCCGGGACTAGCCCTTACAATGAGCAGTTCTTC
>TRBD2|TRBJ2-1|TRBV9
CASSQGAIAGHNEQFF
TGTGCCAGCTCCCAAGGGGCTATAGCGGGGCACAATGAGCAGTTCTTC
>.|TRBJ1-1|TRBV18
CASSPAQTDTEAFF
TGTGCCAGCTCACCGGCCCAGACTGACACTGAAGCTTTCTTT
>TRBD1|TRBJ1-1|TRBV29-1
CSVVVTGFGTEAFF
TGCAGCGTCGTCGTGACAGGGTTTGGGACTGAAGCTTTCTTT
>.|TRBJ2-1|TRBV5-8
CASSTRTDSYNEQFF
TGTGCCAGCAGCACCCGGACTGACTCCTACAATGAGCAGTTCTTC
>.|TRBJ1-1|TRBV18
CASSPESEAFF
TGTGCCAGCTCACCAGAGTCTGAAGCTTTCTTT
>.|TRBJ2-1|TRBV5-1
CASSLDLSSYNEQFF
TGCGCCAGCAGCTTGGACTTAAGCTCCTACAATGAGCAGTTCTTC
>.|TRBJ2-3|TRBV5-1
CASSLAFQGSTDTQYF
TGCGCCAGCAGCTTGGCTTTCCAGGGTAGCACAGATACGCAGTATTTT
>.|TRBJ2-3|TRBV18
CAGGKDRADTQYF
TGTGCCGGCGGGAAAGACAGGGCCGATACGCAGTATTTT
>TRBD1|TRBJ1-2|TRBV9
CASSTRDRGLGRYGYTF
TGTGCCAGCAGCACCCGGGACAGGGGGCTCGGTCGCTATGGCTACACCTTC
>TRBD1|TRBJ1-1|TRBV6-5
CASSYSGQTMNTEAFF
TGTGCCAGCAGTTACTCGGGACAGACCATGAACACTGAAGCTTTCTTT
>.|TRBJ1-5|TRBV19
CASSKHRPSNQPQHF
TGTGCCAGTAGTAAACACAGACCCAGCAATCAGCCCCAGCATTTT
>.|TRBJ2-4|TRBV7-2
CASSLVAGANIQYF
TGTGCCAGCAGCTTAGTTGCGGGGGCTAACATTCAGTACTTC
>.|TRBJ1-1|TRBV5-1
CASSLVGGRNTEAFF
TGCGCCAGCAGCTTGGTAGGTGGGCGGAACACTGAAGCTTTCTTT
>.|TRBJ1-2|TRBV5-8
CASSFQGGGYTF
TGTGCCAGCAGCTTCCAGGGCGGCGGCTACACCTTC
>TRBD1|TRBJ1-1|TRBV4-1
CASSLRTGGLSEAFF
TGCGCCAGCAGCTTGCGGACAGGGGGCCTGTCTGAAGCTTTCTTT
>.|TRBJ1-3|TRBV6-5
CASRVRGSGNTIYF
TGTGCCAGCAGAGTCAGGGGATCTGGAAACACCATATATTTT
>.|TRBJ2-7|TRBV29-1
CSVEFGTAPYEQYF
TGCAGCGTTGAATTCGGGACTGCACCCTACGAGCAGTACTTC
>TRBD1|TRBJ1-5|TRBV6-6
CANGQGDGNQPQHF
TGTGCCAACGGACAGGGTGATGGCAATCAGCCCCAGCATTTT
>.|TRBJ1-5|TRBV10-3
CAISVDRDQPQHF
TGTGCCATCAGTGTTGACAGAGATCAGCCCCAGCATTTT
>.|TRBJ2-3|TRBV4-1
CASSQDLGRGAGTDTQYF
TGCGCCAGCAGCCAAGACCTCGGTCGGGGGGCGGGCACAGATACGCAGTATTTT
>TRBD2|TRBJ2-3|TRBV6-1
CASSGARTSGDTDTQYF
TGTGCCAGCAGTGGCGCTAGGACTAGCGGCGACACAGATACGCAGTATTTT
>.|TRBJ2-6|TRBV7-8
CASSFRDRSGANVLTF
TGTGCCAGCAGCTTCCGTGACAGGTCTGGGGCCAACGTCCTGACTTTC
>.|TRBJ2-7|TRBV9
CASTRQRNYEQYF
TGTGCCAGCACACGACAGAGAAACTACGAGCAGTACTTC
>.|TRBJ2-7|TRBV4-1
CASSSKGGGYEQYF
TGCGCCAGCAGCTCGAAGGGTGGAGGCTACGAGCAGTACTTC
>.|TRBJ2-7|TRBV7-8
CASSFYPSGEQYF
TGTGCCAGCAGTTTTTATCCCTCGGGGGAGCAGTACTTC
>TRBD1|TRBJ1-3|TRBV5-1
CASRPFTGATGNTIYF
TGCGCCAGCAGACCATTTACAGGGGCAACTGGAAACACCATATATTTT
>.|TRBJ1-1|TRBV28
CASSQPGLRAFF
TGTGCCAGCAGCCAACCCGGACTTCGAGCTTTCTTT
>TRBD2|TRBJ2-2|TRBV19
CASSPGLAGAVSVIGELFF
TGTGCCAGTAGCCCGGGACTAGCGGGGGCAGTATCCGTTATAGGGGAGCTGTTTTTT
>.|TRBJ2-1|TRBV12-5
CASGPGASEFLGDEQFF
TGTGCTAGTGGACCCGGCGCTAGCGAATTCTTGGGGGATGAGCAGTTCTTC